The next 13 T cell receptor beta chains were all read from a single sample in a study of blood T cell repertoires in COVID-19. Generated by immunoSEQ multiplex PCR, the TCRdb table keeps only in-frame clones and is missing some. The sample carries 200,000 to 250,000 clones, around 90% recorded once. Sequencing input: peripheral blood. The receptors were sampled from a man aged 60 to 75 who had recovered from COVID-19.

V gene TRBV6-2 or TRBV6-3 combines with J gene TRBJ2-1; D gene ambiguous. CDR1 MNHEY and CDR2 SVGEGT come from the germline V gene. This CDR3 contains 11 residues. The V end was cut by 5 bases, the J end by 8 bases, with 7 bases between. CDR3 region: CASSLIDEQFF. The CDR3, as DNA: TGTGCCAGCAGTCTTATCGATGAGCAGTTCTTC.

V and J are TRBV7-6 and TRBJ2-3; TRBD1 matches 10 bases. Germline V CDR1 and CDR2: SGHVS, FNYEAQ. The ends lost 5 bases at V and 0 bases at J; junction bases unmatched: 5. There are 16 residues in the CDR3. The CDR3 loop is CASSIGTGASTDTQYF. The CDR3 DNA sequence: TGTGCCAGCAGCATTGGGACAGGGGCTAGCACAGATACGCAGTATTTT.

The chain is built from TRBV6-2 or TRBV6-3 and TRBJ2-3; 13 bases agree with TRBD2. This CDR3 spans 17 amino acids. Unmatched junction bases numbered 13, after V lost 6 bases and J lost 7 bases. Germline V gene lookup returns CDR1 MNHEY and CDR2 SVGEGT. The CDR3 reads CASSPPSKTSGRYTQYF. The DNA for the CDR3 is TGTGCCAGCAGCCCACCCTCTAAGACTAGCGGGAGGTATACGCAGTATTTT.

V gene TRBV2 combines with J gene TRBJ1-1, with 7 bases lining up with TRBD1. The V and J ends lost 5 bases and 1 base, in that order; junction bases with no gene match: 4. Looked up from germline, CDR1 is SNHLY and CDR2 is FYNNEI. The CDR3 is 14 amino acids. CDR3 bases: TGTGCCAGCAGTTCTGCAGGGGGGAACACTGAAGCTTTCTTT. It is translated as CASSSAGGNTEAFF.

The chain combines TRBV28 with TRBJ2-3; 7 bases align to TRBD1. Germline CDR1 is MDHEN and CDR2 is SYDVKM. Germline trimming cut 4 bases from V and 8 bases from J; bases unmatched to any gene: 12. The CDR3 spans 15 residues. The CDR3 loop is CASSSWDRMPGTQYF. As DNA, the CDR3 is TGTGCCAGCAGTTCTTGGGACAGAATGCCAGGTACGCAGTATTTT.

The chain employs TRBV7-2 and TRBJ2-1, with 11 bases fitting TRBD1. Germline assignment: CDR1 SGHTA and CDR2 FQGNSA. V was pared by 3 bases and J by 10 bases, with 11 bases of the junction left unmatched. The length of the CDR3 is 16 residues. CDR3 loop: CASSFGAGQGAREQFF. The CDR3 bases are TGTGCCAGCAGCTTTGGTGCCGGACAGGGGGCACGGGAGCAGTTCTTC. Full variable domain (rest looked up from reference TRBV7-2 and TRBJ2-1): GAGVSQSPSNKVTEKGKDVELRCDPISGHTALYWYRQSLGQGLEFLIYFQGNSAPDKSGLPSDRFSAERTGGSVSTLTIQRTQQEDSAVYLCASSFGAGQGAREQFFGPGTRLTVL.

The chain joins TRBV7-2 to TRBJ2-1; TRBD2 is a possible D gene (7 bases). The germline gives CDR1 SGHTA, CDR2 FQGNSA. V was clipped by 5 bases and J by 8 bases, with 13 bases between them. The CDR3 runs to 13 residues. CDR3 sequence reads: CASSIKGGDEQFF. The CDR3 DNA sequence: TGTGCCAGCAGCATAAAGGGGGGGGATGAGCAGTTCTTC. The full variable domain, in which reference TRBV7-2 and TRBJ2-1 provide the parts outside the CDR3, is GAGVSQSPSNKVTEKGKDVELRCDPISGHTALYWYRQSLGQGLEFLIYFQGNSAPDKSGLPSDRFSAERTGGSVSTLTIQRTQQEDSAVYLCASSIKGGDEQFFGPGTRLTVL.

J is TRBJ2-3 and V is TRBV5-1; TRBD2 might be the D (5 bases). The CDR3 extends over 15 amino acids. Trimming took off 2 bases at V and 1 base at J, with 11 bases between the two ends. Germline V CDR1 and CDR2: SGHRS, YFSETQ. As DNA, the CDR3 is TGCGCCAGCAGCTTTCGGGGTCCGGGCACAGATACGCAGTATTTT. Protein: CASSFRGPGTDTQYF.

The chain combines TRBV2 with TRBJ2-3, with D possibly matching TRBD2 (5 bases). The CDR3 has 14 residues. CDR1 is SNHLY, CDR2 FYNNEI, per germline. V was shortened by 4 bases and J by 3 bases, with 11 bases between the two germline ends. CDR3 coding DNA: TGTGCCAGCAGTGCCCTGGCGGGTACAGATACGCAGTATTTT. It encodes CASSALAGTDTQYF.

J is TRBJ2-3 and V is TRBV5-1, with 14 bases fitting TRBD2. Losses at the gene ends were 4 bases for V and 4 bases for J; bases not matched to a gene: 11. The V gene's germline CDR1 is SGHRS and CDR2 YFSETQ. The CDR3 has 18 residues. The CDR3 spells CASSGPGLAGVPPDTQYF. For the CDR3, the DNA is TGCGCCAGCAGCGGCCCGGGACTAGCGGGGGTACCTCCAGATACGCAGTATTTT.

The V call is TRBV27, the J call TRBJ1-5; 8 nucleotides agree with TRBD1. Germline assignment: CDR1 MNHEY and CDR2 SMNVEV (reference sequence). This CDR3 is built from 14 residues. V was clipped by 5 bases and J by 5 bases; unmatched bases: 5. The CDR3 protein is CASSDPGGHQPQHF. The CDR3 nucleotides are TGTGCCAGCAGTGACCCAGGGGGCCATCAGCCCCAGCATTTT.

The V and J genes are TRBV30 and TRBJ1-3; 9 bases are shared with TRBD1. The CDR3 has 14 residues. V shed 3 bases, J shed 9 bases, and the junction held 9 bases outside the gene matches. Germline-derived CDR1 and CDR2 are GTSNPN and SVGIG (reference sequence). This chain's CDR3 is CAWRRTGEGVTIYF. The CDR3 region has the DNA TGTGCCTGGAGGAGGACAGGGGAAGGGGTCACCATATATTTT.

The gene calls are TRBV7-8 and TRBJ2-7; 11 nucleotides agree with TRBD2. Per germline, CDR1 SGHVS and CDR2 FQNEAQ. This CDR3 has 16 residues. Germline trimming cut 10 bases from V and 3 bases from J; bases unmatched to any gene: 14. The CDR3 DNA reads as TGTGCCACCGCCGAGGCACTAGCGGGAGCCTACTACGAGCAGTACTTC. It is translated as CATAEALAGAYYEQYF.